The 32 T cell receptor beta chains below come from one sample, sequenced in a study of blood T cell repertoires in COVID-19. TCRdb's table, derived via immunoSEQ multiplex PCR, lists solely in-frame clones and lacks some. The sample has about 330,000 clones, 87% seen once. Specimen: peripheral blood. These receptor sequences come from a man younger than 45 with COVID-19, enrolled during active disease.

The chain joins TRBV24-1 to TRBJ2-2; D remains unclear. Germline CDR1 is KGHDR and CDR2 is SFDVKD. V was shortened by 9 bases and J by 4 bases, with 8 bases between the two germline ends. CDR3 size: 12 residues. CDR3 nucleotide sequence: TGTGCCACCCAATACACCACCGGGGAGCTGTTTTTT. Translating it yields CATQYTTGELFF.

This chain joins TRBV3-1 (or the pseudogene TRBV3-2) and TRBJ1-6; D may be TRBD1 (5 bases). CDR3 length: 17 residues. The germline gives CDR1 LGHDT, CDR2 YNNKEL (reference sequence). V was pared by 0 bases and J by 5 bases, with 14 bases between. CDR3 residues: CASSQDRVRANNSPLHF. The CDR3 DNA is TGTGCCAGCAGCCAAGATCGGGTCAGGGCTAATAATTCACCCCTCCACTTT.

The table lists this clone with a count of one. The chain joins TRBV13 to TRBJ1-5; D unclear. CDR1 and CDR2 from the germline V gene are PRHDT and FYEKMQ (reference sequence). The CDR3 loop spans 16 amino acids. V dropped 0 bases and J dropped 0 bases, with 9 bases sitting between them. Here the CDR3 DNA reads TGTGCCAGCAGCTTAGGACAGAGTTATAGCAATCAGCCCCAGCATTTT. Encoded protein: CASSLGQSYSNQPQHF.

The chain carries TRBV29-1 and TRBJ1-2, with 12 positions matching TRBD1. Germline V gives CDR1 SQVTM, CDR2 ANQGSEA. This CDR3 has 17 residues. The J segment lost 3 bases and the V segment lost 1 base, leaving 9 bases of the junction unmatched. In DNA, the CDR3 is TGCAGCGTTGAAGTCTATGGGACAGGGGGCGCAGACTATGGCTACACCTTC. Protein product: CSVEVYGTGGADYGYTF.

The chain joins TRBV5-1 to TRBJ1-1; possibly TRBD1 for D (5 bases). Germline CDR1 reads SGHRS; CDR2 reads YFSETQ. V was cut by 1 base and J by 4 bases, with 11 bases left in between. The CDR3 is made up of 14 amino acids. CDR3 protein: CASSLWGTVTEAFF. In DNA, the CDR3 is TGCGCCAGCAGCTTGTGGGGCACGGTCACTGAAGCTTTCTTT.

The chain couples TRBV9 to TRBJ2-2; tentative D call: TRBD2 (6 bases). This CDR3 is 16 amino acids long. CDR1 and CDR2 (germline): SGDLS, YYNGEE. V was trimmed by 3 bases and J by 3 bases, leaving 15 bases between them. DNA for the CDR3: TGTGCCAGCAGCGCCCCCGGGGGATTGGACACCGGGGAGCTGTTTTTT. It yields the protein CASSAPGGLDTGELFF.

The chain couples TRBV10-3 to TRBJ1-3; no clear D. V dropped 10 bases and J dropped 4 bases, with 5 bases sitting between them. Germline V gene sequence: CDR1 ENHRY, CDR2 SYGVKD. The CDR3 contains 10 residues. The CDR3, as DNA: TGTGCCACCGGGGGAAACACCATATATTTT. Translating it yields CATGGNTIYF.

This chain joins TRBV19 and TRBJ1-5; a possible D gene is TRBD1 (6 bases). This CDR3 has 15 residues. Germline CDR1 reads LNHDA; CDR2 reads SQIVND (reference sequence). Trimming stripped 6 bases from V and 0 bases from J, with 12 bases between. The chain's CDR3 is CASSLQGFSNQPQHF. The CDR3 nucleotides are TGTGCCAGTAGCTTACAGGGATTTAGCAATCAGCCCCAGCATTTT. Based on the CDR3 plus reference TRBV19 and TRBJ1-5, the full variable domain is DGGITQSPKYLFRKEGQNVTLSCEQNLNHDAMYWYRQDPGQGLRLIYYSQIVNDFQKGDIAEGYSVSREKKESFPLTVTSAQKNPTAFYLCASSLQGFSNQPQHFGDGTRLSIL.

The rearrangement links TRBV5-1 to TRBJ1-2; no reliable D call. This CDR3 spans 14 amino acids. Trimming removed 4 bases at V and 2 bases at J, with 12 bases between. Germline V CDR1 and CDR2: SGHRS, YFSETQ. CDR3 nucleotide sequence: TGCGCCAGCAGCGCGCCCGAGGGAAACTATGGCTACACCTTC. This translates into CASSAPEGNYGYTF. The variable domain in full, with the rest retrieved from reference TRBV5-1 and TRBJ1-2, is KAGVTQTPRYLIKTRGQQVTLSCSPISGHRSVSWYQQTPGQGLQFLFEYFSETQRNKGNFPGRFSGRQFSNSRSEMNVSTLELGDSALYLCASSAPEGNYGYTFGSGTRLTVV.

The chain links TRBV5-1 to TRBJ2-7; 11 bases fit TRBD1. This CDR3 has 17 amino acids. Germline V lookup: CDR1 SGHRS, CDR2 YFSETQ. The trim removed 4 bases at V and 2 bases at J, leaving 11 bases unmatched. The CDR3 nucleotides are TGCGCCAGCAGCCCTCTTGTAGGGGGACAGGGGGCCTACGAGCAGTACTTC. This codes for CASSPLVGGQGAYEQYF.

This clone has just one count. The chain recombines TRBV6-2 or TRBV6-3 with TRBJ2-7; the D gene is possibly TRBD2 (6 bases). CDR1 and CDR2 (germline): MNHEY, SVGEGT. Trimming removed 5 bases from V and 1 base from J, with 12 bases in between. The CDR3 has 14 residues. CDR3 in DNA: TGTGCCAGCAGTCCCCACGGAGGGTCCTACGAGCAGTACTTC. Protein sequence: CASSPHGGSYEQYF.

V gene TRBV5-8 combines with J gene TRBJ2-1; maybe TRBD1 (5 bases). This CDR3 region has 13 residues. Germline V CDR1 and CDR2: SGHTS, YDEGEE. V dropped 5 bases and J dropped 7 bases, with 13 bases sitting between them. CDR3 sequence: CASRQGSRNEQFF. CDR3 DNA sequence: TGTGCCAGCAGGCAGGGTTCCAGGAATGAGCAGTTCTTC.

This clone was seen just once. The V gene is TRBV4-1, the J gene TRBJ2-3; 10 positions match TRBD1. This CDR3 contains 16 residues. CDR1 and CDR2 (germline): MGHRA, YSYEKL. The V segment lost 3 bases and the J segment 4 bases; nucleotides outside the gene matches: 7. In DNA form, the CDR3 reads TGCGCCAGCAGCCAGGTGACAGGGGGCAGGGCAGATACGCAGTATTTT. This sequence encodes CASSQVTGGRADTQYF.

The chain has TRBV7-9 and TRBJ1-2; TRBD1 agrees at 7 bases. Germline lookup yields CDR1 SEHNR and CDR2 FQNEAQ (reference sequence). There are 14 residues in the CDR3. V lost 4 bases to trimming and J lost 3 bases; unmatched junction nucleotides: 5. CDR3 sequence: CASSSRTGYYGYTF. The CDR3 DNA reads TGTGCCAGCAGCTCAAGGACAGGTTACTATGGCTACACCTTC.

As DNA, the CDR3 is TGCAGCGTTGAAGATCTGGGGGCCAGGTGGTATTTT. Amino acids: CSVEDLGARWYF. The V gene is TRBV29-1, the J gene TRBJ2-3; a possible D gene is TRBD1 (6 bases). Germline V lookup: CDR1 SQVTM, CDR2 ANQGSEA. The CDR3 is made up of 12 amino acids. V was shortened by 0 bases and J by 14 bases, with 15 bases between the two germline ends.

This clone is a singleton in its sample. CDR3 coding DNA: TGCGCCAGCAGCTTGGAAACAGGGTGGCAGTACGAGCAGTACTTC. It specifies CASSLETGWQYEQYF. The gene calls are TRBV5-1 and TRBJ2-7, with a weak D call TRBD1 (6 bases). The CDR3 totals 15 residues. The V gene's germline CDR1 is SGHRS and CDR2 YFSETQ. Trimming stripped 0 bases from V and 4 bases from J, with 14 bases between.

V usage is TRBV28 and J usage is TRBJ1-5, with 8 nucleotides matching TRBD1. In germline, CDR1 is MDHEN, CDR2 SYDVKM. The CDR3 spans 18 residues. V gave up 2 bases and J gave up 3 bases; unmatched junction bases: 12. The CDR3 sequence is CASSLPGTGKGYNQPQHF. CDR3 in DNA: TGTGCCAGCAGTTTACCCGGGACAGGCAAAGGATACAATCAGCCCCAGCATTTT. The full variable domain, with the rest looked up from reference TRBV28 and TRBJ1-5, is DVKVTQSSRYLVKRTGEKVFLECVQDMDHENMFWYRQDPGLGLRLIYFSYDVKMKEKGDIPEGYSVSREKKERFSLILESASTNQTSMYLCASSLPGTGKGYNQPQHFGDGTRLSIL.

The chain has TRBV7-3 and TRBJ1-1; D uncertain. V lost 1 base and J 1 base, leaving 10 bases between the germline ends. The CDR3 loop spans 15 amino acids. CDR1 is SGHTA and CDR2 is FQGTGA in the germline V gene. This CDR3 reads CASSLSSSPNTEAFF. The CDR3, as DNA: TGTGCCAGCAGCTTAAGCTCCAGTCCGAACACTGAAGCTTTCTTT.

The V and J genes are TRBV12-2 and TRBJ1-5. TRBV12-2 is a known pseudogene. The CDR3 consists of 17 residues. The CDR3 bases are TGTGCAAGTCGCTTAGTTAGGTCGCGGGGGGAGGATCAGCCCCAGCATTTT. It is translated as CASRLVRSRGEDQPQHF.

The V call is TRBV7-8, the J call TRBJ1-1; 10 nucleotides match TRBD1. There are 15 residues in the CDR3. CDR1 is SGHVS and CDR2 is FQNEAQ in the germline V gene. V lost 5 bases and J lost 4; bases outside the gene matches: 7. The CDR3 sequence: CASSPGTGEGTEAFF. CDR3 nucleotides: TGTGCCAGCAGCCCCGGGACAGGGGAAGGCACTGAAGCTTTCTTT.

V and J are TRBV6-5 and TRBJ2-7; D not resolved. Germline CDR1 is MNHEY and CDR2 is SVGAGI. This CDR3 has 13 residues. Trimming removed 5 bases from V and 4 bases from J, with 12 bases in between. The CDR3 loop is CASSTGLRYEQYF. The CDR3 coding sequence is TGTGCCAGCAGTACCGGGTTGAGGTACGAGCAGTACTTC.

This clone was counted between two and nine times. The V gene is TRBV27, the J gene TRBJ2-1; 8 positions match TRBD2. Germline lookup yields CDR1 MNHEY and CDR2 SMNVEV (reference sequence). The CDR3 totals 15 residues. With V trimmed by 6 bases and J by 5 bases, 9 bases remained unmatched. CDR3 sequence (DNA): TGTGCCAGCAGGGCCTGGGCGGGAGGAAACAATGAGCAGTTCTTC. It codes for CASRAWAGGNNEQFF.

V is TRBV19 and J is TRBJ2-7; TRBD1 is a possible D gene (6 bases). Trimming shortened V by 1 base and J by 2 bases, and 15 bases separated the two germline ends. The V gene's germline CDR1 is LNHDA and CDR2 SQIVND (reference sequence). This CDR3 comprises 16 residues. This chain's CDR3 is CASSIGPGQRTYEQYF. The CDR3 bases are TGTGCCAGTAGTATAGGACCGGGACAACGTACCTACGAGCAGTACTTC.

This chain uses TRBV7-2 with TRBJ1-1, with TRBD1 as a possible D gene (5 bases). The germline V and J ends were trimmed by 5 bases and 0 bases, with 22 bases remaining between them. Germline V lookup: CDR1 SGHTA, CDR2 FQGNSA. The CDR3 consists of 18 residues. CDR3 in amino acids: CASSPLGVAVTLNTEAFF. DNA for the CDR3: TGTGCCAGCAGCCCCCTAGGGGTGGCAGTTACTTTGAACACTGAAGCTTTCTTT.

The rearrangement joins TRBV4-1 to TRBJ1-2; weak D call: TRBD1 (6 bases). V lost 2 bases, J lost 4 bases, and 11 bases lay in between. The CDR3 spans 14 residues. Germline-derived CDR1 and CDR2 are MGHRA and YSYEKL. DNA for the CDR3: TGCGCCAGCAGCCAATCGGACAGTGGCTATGGCTACACCTTC. Translated: CASSQSDSGYGYTF.

V gene TRBV19 combines with J gene TRBJ2-7; perhaps TRBD2 as D (6 bases). V was cut by 5 bases and J by 6 bases, with 29 bases left in between. Per the germline V gene, CDR1 is LNHDA and CDR2 is SQIVND (reference sequence). The CDR3 is made up of 18 amino acids. Here the CDR3 DNA reads TGTGCCAGTAGTCCCTATACCAGGCGACGTATCGAGGGAGGCGAGCAGTACTTC. Protein sequence: CASSPYTRRRIEGGEQYF.

This chain joins TRBV7-2 and TRBJ2-7; D might be TRBD2 (6 bases). CDR3 length equals 14 residues. Germline loops: CDR1 SGHTA, CDR2 FQGNSA. V shed 5 bases and J shed 7 bases, with 18 bases lying between them. CDR3 sequence reads: CASSPSLRAGEQYF. CDR3 bases: TGTGCCAGCAGCCCCTCTTTGAGGGCGGGGGAGCAGTACTTC.

V usage is TRBV12-3 or TRBV12-4 and J usage is TRBJ2-1; D remains unclear. The V end lost 0 bases, the J end lost 4 bases, and 4 bases lay between the germline ends. The CDR3 sequence is 13 residues long. The CDR3 here is CASSLAHYNEQFF. The CDR3 nucleotides are TGTGCCAGCAGTTTAGCCCATTACAATGAGCAGTTCTTC.

The CDR3, as DNA: TGTGCCAGCAGCAAGACACTAGCGGGACCGGCCTACGAGCAGTACTTC. Its translation is CASSKTLAGPAYEQYF. The chain is built from TRBV7-2 and TRBJ2-7; TRBD2 matches at 10 bases. V dropped 5 bases and J dropped 2; count of bases not matched to a gene: 9. Germline V gene data show CDR1 as SGHTA and CDR2 as FQGNSA. The CDR3 is 16 residues long. Drawing the rest from reference TRBV7-2 and TRBJ2-7, the complete variable domain is GAGVSQSPSNKVTEKGKDVELRCDPISGHTALYWYRQSLGQGLEFLIYFQGNSAPDKSGLPSDRFSAERTGGSVSTLTIQRTQQEDSAVYLCASSKTLAGPAYEQYFGPGTRLTVT.

This chain joins TRBV9 and TRBJ1-2; D is ambiguous. V shed 6 bases and J shed 3 bases, with 12 bases lying between them. Per germline, CDR1 SGDLS and CDR2 YYNGEE. The CDR3 contains 13 residues. The CDR3 here is CASKRPTHYGYTF. The CDR3, as DNA: TGTGCCAGCAAGCGACCGACGCACTATGGCTACACCTTC.

The gene calls are TRBV4-3 and TRBJ2-7; D possibly corresponds to TRBD2 (5 bases). Germline-derived CDR1 and CDR2 are LGHNA and YSLEER. Trimming took off 0 bases at V and 3 bases at J, with 15 bases between the two ends. This CDR3 has 16 residues. The CDR3 loop reads CASSQDLFTAGYEQYF. For the CDR3, the DNA is TGCGCCAGCAGCCAAGATCTATTTACGGCGGGCTACGAGCAGTACTTC.

This chain links TRBV5-4 with TRBJ2-1, with TRBD2 matching over 9 bases. Germline assignment: CDR1 SGHNT and CDR2 YYREEE (reference sequence). Trimming took 4 bases from V and 3 from J; bases not matched to a gene: 8. This CDR3 is built from 16 residues. The CDR3 sequence is CASSPGAGGIYNEQFF. CDR3 coding DNA: TGTGCCAGCAGCCCCGGAGCGGGGGGCATCTACAATGAGCAGTTCTTC.